This T cell receptor (beta chain) came from a study of blood T cell repertoires in COVID-19. Overall study context: The study drew acute and convalescent COVID-19 samples from the United States, Italy and Spain.

The CDR3 has 19 residues. Germline CDR1 and CDR2: SGHTS and YDEGEE. The V and J ends lost 1 base and 4 bases, in that order; junction bases with no gene match: 18. This table comes from immunoSEQ multiplex PCR, and its TCRdb copy is limited to in-frame clones, with some not included. In the table there are under 300,000 clones, over 75% of which are singletons. The sample consisted of PBMCs or T cells enriched from blood (not recorded which). The clonotype comes from a woman in her thirties or forties who had been exposed to COVID-19. The chain joins TRBV5-8 to TRBJ1-2, with 8 bases identical to TRBD1. The CDR3 sequence: CASSLRLGYTGGTTYGYTF. The CDR3 nucleotides are TGTGCCAGCAGCTTGAGGCTTGGGTATACAGGGGGTACCACCTATGGCTACACCTTC.